These T cell receptor beta chains were read from a single sample in a study. Via MiXCR, TCRdb re-called the multiplex PCR reads, giving one row per CDR3 protein. The sample comprises about 2,500 distinct CDR3 sequences, about 2.6% of which are singletons, and approximately 12% rests with the top ten. The sample taken for sequencing was tumor-infiltrating Tregs sorted from the breast tumor. These receptor sequences come from a female donor with breast cancer. Each CDR3 is given with its conserved first and last residue. The order of the fields is clone size, V gene, D gene, J gene, CDR3 protein, CDR3 DNA. The D gene is left open where the match is weak. The size of a clone is reported for some rows only, either as once, few or many, or as a class for expanded clones.

clone size: medium-sized
V gene: TRBV12-3/TRBV12-4
D gene: -
J gene: TRBJ1-2
CDR3 protein: CASGYRENYGYTF
CDR3 DNA: TGTGCCAGCGGCTACAGAGAGAACTATGGCTACACCTTC

clone size: large
V gene: TRBV12-3/TRBV12-4
D gene: TRBD1
J gene: TRBJ1-2
CDR3 protein: CASRSPGQAGYTF
CDR3 DNA: TGTGCCAGCAGATCACCTGGACAGGCTGGCTACACCTTC

clone size: medium-sized
V gene: TRBV12-3/TRBV12-4
D gene: -
J gene: TRBJ1-2
CDR3 protein: CASSQMPIDGYTF
CDR3 DNA: TGTGCCAGCAGTCAAATGCCAATAGATGGCTACACCTTC

clone size: medium-sized
V gene: TRBV12-3/TRBV12-4
D gene: TRBD1
J gene: TRBJ1-2
CDR3 protein: CASSQQGIYGYTF
CDR3 DNA: TGTGCCAGCAGTCAACAGGGGATCTATGGCTACACCTTC

clone size: large
V gene: TRBV12-3/TRBV12-4
D gene: -
J gene: TRBJ1-2
CDR3 protein: CASSLSFYGYTF
CDR3 DNA: TGTGCCAGCAGTTTAAGTTTCTATGGCTACACCTTC

clone size: medium-sized
V gene: TRBV12-3/TRBV12-4
D gene: -
J gene: TRBJ1-2
CDR3 protein: CASSLTRGGRSYTF
CDR3 DNA: TGTGCCAGCAGTTTAACCAGGGGAGGACGCAGCTACACCTTC

clone size: medium-sized
V gene: TRBV12-3/TRBV12-4
D gene: -
J gene: TRBJ1-2
CDR3 protein: CASSSDLGQKPYGYTF
CDR3 DNA: TGTGCCAGCAGTTCGGACCTAGGACAGAAACCCTATGGCTACACCTTC

clone size: medium-sized
V gene: TRBV12-3/TRBV12-4
D gene: -
J gene: TRBJ1-2
CDR3 protein: CASSRDHYGYTF
CDR3 DNA: TGTGCCAGCAGTCGGGACCACTATGGCTACACCTTC

clone size: medium-sized
V gene: TRBV12-3/TRBV12-4
D gene: -
J gene: TRBJ1-2
CDR3 protein: CASSSSATAYGYTF
CDR3 DNA: TGTGCCAGCAGCTCGAGCGCGACAGCCTATGGCTACACCTTC

clone size: medium-sized
V gene: TRBV12-3/TRBV12-4
D gene: -
J gene: TRBJ1-2
CDR3 protein: CASSQGWGYGYTF
CDR3 DNA: TGTGCCAGCAGTCAGGGCTGGGGTTATGGCTACACCTTC

clone size: medium-sized
V gene: TRBV12-3/TRBV12-4
D gene: -
J gene: TRBJ1-2
CDR3 protein: CASSYSPGTNGYTF
CDR3 DNA: TGTGCCAGCAGTTATAGTCCCGGGACGAATGGCTACACCTTC

clone size: medium-sized
V gene: TRBV12-3/TRBV12-4
D gene: -
J gene: TRBJ1-2
CDR3 protein: CASSRQNYGYTF
CDR3 DNA: TGTGCCAGCAGTCGACAGAACTATGGCTACACCTTC

clone size: medium-sized
V gene: TRBV12-3/TRBV12-4
D gene: -
J gene: TRBJ1-2
CDR3 protein: CASSPRDGLGYTF
CDR3 DNA: TGTGCCAGCAGCCCCAGGGACGGGCTCGGCTACACCTTC

clone size: -
V gene: TRBV12-3/TRBV12-4
D gene: -
J gene: TRBJ1-2
CDR3 protein: CASSPIVNCDTF
CDR3 DNA: TGTGCCAGCAGCCCGATCGTGAACTGCGACACCTTC

clone size: medium-sized
V gene: TRBV12-3/TRBV12-4
D gene: -
J gene: TRBJ1-2
CDR3 protein: CASSLEANYGYTF
CDR3 DNA: TGTGCCAGCAGTTTAGAAGCTAACTATGGCTACACCTTC

clone size: medium-sized
V gene: TRBV12-3/TRBV12-4
D gene: -
J gene: TRBJ1-2
CDR3 protein: CASSFLDGANYGYTF
CDR3 DNA: TGTGCCAGCAGTTTCTTGGACGGAGCTAACTATGGCTACACCTTC

clone size: medium-sized
V gene: TRBV12-3/TRBV12-4
D gene: -
J gene: TRBJ1-2
CDR3 protein: CASTRGQNYGYTF
CDR3 DNA: TGTGCCAGCACTCGAGGACAGAACTATGGCTACACCTTC

clone size: medium-sized
V gene: TRBV12-3/TRBV12-4
D gene: -
J gene: TRBJ1-2
CDR3 protein: CASDPGRPGEGGYTF
CDR3 DNA: TGTGCCAGCGATCCCGGTCGCCCAGGGGAGGGTGGCTACACCTTC

clone size: medium-sized
V gene: TRBV12-3/TRBV12-4
D gene: -
J gene: TRBJ1-2
CDR3 protein: CASSLAVQTVDGYTF
CDR3 DNA: TGTGCCAGCAGTTTAGCGGTTCAGACGGTCGATGGCTACACCTTC

clone size: medium-sized
V gene: TRBV12-3/TRBV12-4
D gene: -
J gene: TRBJ1-2
CDR3 protein: CASSLAGGYTF
CDR3 DNA: TGTGCCAGCAGTTTAGCTGGAGGCTACACCTTC

clone size: medium-sized
V gene: TRBV12-3/TRBV12-4
D gene: -
J gene: TRBJ1-2
CDR3 protein: CASSYQQGGNGYTF
CDR3 DNA: TGTGCCAGCAGTTATCAACAGGGAGGAAATGGCTACACCTTC

clone size: medium-sized
V gene: TRBV12-3/TRBV12-4
D gene: -
J gene: TRBJ1-2
CDR3 protein: CASSQSGGYTF
CDR3 DNA: TGTGCCAGCAGTCAATCGGGAGGCTACACCTTC

clone size: medium-sized
V gene: TRBV12-3/TRBV12-4
D gene: TRBD1
J gene: TRBJ1-2
CDR3 protein: CASSPLDRNYGYTF
CDR3 DNA: TGTGCCAGCAGTCCCCTGGACAGGAACTATGGCTACACCTTC

clone size: medium-sized
V gene: TRBV12-3/TRBV12-4
D gene: TRBD1
J gene: TRBJ1-2
CDR3 protein: CASSHRQGYGYTF
CDR3 DNA: TGTGCCAGCAGCCACCGACAGGGATATGGCTACACCTTC

clone size: medium-sized
V gene: TRBV12-3/TRBV12-4
D gene: -
J gene: TRBJ1-2
CDR3 protein: CASSLIRSANYGYTF
CDR3 DNA: TGTGCCAGCAGCCTCATTAGGTCTGCTAACTATGGCTACACCTTC

clone size: medium-sized
V gene: TRBV12-3/TRBV12-4
D gene: TRBD1
J gene: TRBJ1-2
CDR3 protein: CASSPSTGNYGYTF
CDR3 DNA: TGTGCCAGCAGTCCTTCGACAGGGAACTATGGCTACACCTTC

clone size: medium-sized
V gene: TRBV12-3/TRBV12-4
D gene: TRBD1
J gene: TRBJ1-2
CDR3 protein: CASTTDRWGYTF
CDR3 DNA: TGTGCCAGCACGACGGACAGGTGGGGCTACACCTTC

clone size: medium-sized
V gene: TRBV12-3/TRBV12-4
D gene: -
J gene: TRBJ1-2
CDR3 protein: CASSLRQQYGYTF
CDR3 DNA: TGTGCCAGCAGTTTGCGACAGCAGTATGGCTACACCTTC

clone size: medium-sized
V gene: TRBV12-3/TRBV12-4
D gene: -
J gene: TRBJ1-2
CDR3 protein: CASSPLGRSGAKGYTF
CDR3 DNA: TGTGCCAGCAGTCCTTTAGGGCGGTCCGGGGCTAAGGGCTACACCTTC

clone size: medium-sized
V gene: TRBV12-3/TRBV12-4
D gene: -
J gene: TRBJ1-2
CDR3 protein: CASIASWGVGGYTF
CDR3 DNA: TGTGCCAGCATCGCTTCGTGGGGAGTAGGAGGCTACACCTTC

clone size: medium-sized
V gene: TRBV12-3/TRBV12-4
D gene: -
J gene: TRBJ1-2
CDR3 protein: CASRIEGANYGYTF
CDR3 DNA: TGTGCCAGCAGGATAGAAGGGGCTAACTATGGCTACACCTTC

clone size: medium-sized
V gene: TRBV12-3/TRBV12-4
D gene: -
J gene: TRBJ1-2
CDR3 protein: CASTLRPAYGYTF
CDR3 DNA: TGTGCCAGCACCCTACGGCCGGCCTATGGCTACACCTTC

clone size: medium-sized
V gene: TRBV12-3/TRBV12-4
D gene: -
J gene: TRBJ1-2
CDR3 protein: CASSLEGYYGYTF
CDR3 DNA: TGTGCCAGCAGTTTAGAGGGGTACTATGGCTACACCTTC

clone size: medium-sized
V gene: TRBV12-3/TRBV12-4
D gene: -
J gene: TRBJ1-2
CDR3 protein: CASLKGTVYGYTF
CDR3 DNA: TGTGCCAGCCTCAAAGGGACGGTCTATGGCTACACCTTC

clone size: medium-sized
V gene: TRBV12-3/TRBV12-4
D gene: -
J gene: TRBJ1-2
CDR3 protein: CASSFEGYYGYTF
CDR3 DNA: TGTGCCAGCAGTTTCGAGGGGTACTATGGCTACACCTTC

clone size: medium-sized
V gene: TRBV12-3/TRBV12-4
D gene: -
J gene: TRBJ1-2
CDR3 protein: CASSLSQGGGYTF
CDR3 DNA: TGTGCCAGCAGTTTAAGTCAGGGAGGCGGCTACACCTTC

clone size: medium-sized
V gene: TRBV12-3/TRBV12-4
D gene: TRBD1
J gene: TRBJ1-2
CDR3 protein: CASSDRGEGNYGYTF
CDR3 DNA: TGTGCCAGCAGTGACAGGGGTGAGGGGAACTATGGCTACACCTTC

clone size: medium-sized
V gene: TRBV12-3/TRBV12-4
D gene: -
J gene: TRBJ1-2
CDR3 protein: CASSLDTYGYTF
CDR3 DNA: TGTGCCAGCAGTCTCGATACCTATGGCTACACCTTC

clone size: medium-sized
V gene: TRBV12-3/TRBV12-4
D gene: -
J gene: TRBJ1-2
CDR3 protein: CASIGRNYGYTF
CDR3 DNA: TGTGCCAGCATTGGACGGAACTATGGCTACACCTTC

clone size: medium-sized
V gene: TRBV12-3/TRBV12-4
D gene: TRBD1
J gene: TRBJ1-2
CDR3 protein: CASSSSGTGISGYTF
CDR3 DNA: TGTGCCAGCAGTTCCTCGGGGACAGGGATAAGTGGCTACACCTTC

clone size: medium-sized
V gene: TRBV12-3/TRBV12-4
D gene: -
J gene: TRBJ1-2
CDR3 protein: CASNLQGRIFGYTF
CDR3 DNA: TGTGCCAGCAACCTACAGGGTCGGATATTTGGCTACACCTTC

clone size: medium-sized
V gene: TRBV12-3/TRBV12-4
D gene: -
J gene: TRBJ1-2
CDR3 protein: CASSFGNGDKDGYTF
CDR3 DNA: TGTGCCAGCAGTTTTGGTAACGGAGACAAGGATGGCTACACCTTC

clone size: medium-sized
V gene: TRBV12-3/TRBV12-4
D gene: -
J gene: TRBJ1-2
CDR3 protein: CASSPSDGYTYGYTF
CDR3 DNA: TGTGCCAGCAGTCCTTCAGACGGGTATACCTATGGCTACACCTTC

clone size: medium-sized
V gene: TRBV12-3/TRBV12-4
D gene: -
J gene: TRBJ1-2
CDR3 protein: CASSYNAGYTF
CDR3 DNA: TGTGCCAGCAGTTACAATGCTGGCTACACCTTC

clone size: medium-sized
V gene: TRBV12-3/TRBV12-4
D gene: -
J gene: TRBJ1-2
CDR3 protein: CASSSTPNYGYTF
CDR3 DNA: TGTGCCAGCAGTTCGACACCCAACTATGGCTACACCTTC

clone size: medium-sized
V gene: TRBV12-3/TRBV12-4
D gene: TRBD1
J gene: TRBJ1-2
CDR3 protein: CASRGNRDRGMSWYGYTF
CDR3 DNA: TGTGCCAGCAGGGGAAACCGGGACAGGGGAATGAGTTGGTATGGCTACACCTTC

clone size: medium-sized
V gene: TRBV12-3/TRBV12-4
D gene: TRBD1
J gene: TRBJ1-2
CDR3 protein: CASSQTGQGYGYTF
CDR3 DNA: TGTGCCAGCAGTCAAACAGGACAGGGCTATGGCTACACCTTC

clone size: medium-sized
V gene: TRBV12-3/TRBV12-4
D gene: -
J gene: TRBJ1-2
CDR3 protein: CASSLTVIRDGLGYGYTF
CDR3 DNA: TGTGCCAGCAGTTTAACCGTAATCCGGGACGGCCTTGGGTATGGCTACACCTTC

clone size: medium-sized
V gene: TRBV12-3/TRBV12-4
D gene: -
J gene: TRBJ1-2
CDR3 protein: CASSPQGGPYGYTF
CDR3 DNA: TGTGCCAGCAGTCCACAGGGAGGTCCCTATGGCTACACCTTC

clone size: medium-sized
V gene: TRBV12-3/TRBV12-4
D gene: -
J gene: TRBJ1-2
CDR3 protein: CASLMAGPYGYTF
CDR3 DNA: TGTGCCAGTTTAATGGCAGGGCCCTATGGCTACACCTTC

clone size: medium-sized
V gene: TRBV12-3/TRBV12-4
D gene: -
J gene: TRBJ1-2
CDR3 protein: CASRKLGPNGYTF
CDR3 DNA: TGTGCCAGCCGAAAGCTAGGGCCAAATGGCTACACCTTC

clone size: medium-sized
V gene: TRBV12-3/TRBV12-4
D gene: -
J gene: TRBJ1-2
CDR3 protein: CASSPDRRRGYTF
CDR3 DNA: TGTGCCAGCAGCCCCGACAGGCGAAGGGGCTACACCTTC

clone size: medium-sized
V gene: TRBV12-3/TRBV12-4
D gene: -
J gene: TRBJ1-2
CDR3 protein: CASSGDRDNYGYTF
CDR3 DNA: TGTGCCAGCAGTGGGGACCGCGATAACTATGGCTACACCTTC

clone size: once
V gene: TRBV12-3/TRBV12-4
D gene: TRBD1
J gene: TRBJ1-2
CDR3 protein: CASSLPGQGCYTF
CDR3 DNA: TGTGCCAGCAGTTTACCGGGACAGGGATGCTACACCTTC

clone size: medium-sized
V gene: TRBV12-3/TRBV12-4
D gene: TRBD1
J gene: TRBJ1-2
CDR3 protein: CASRYPGTDYGYTF
CDR3 DNA: TGTGCCAGCAGGTACCCCGGGACAGACTATGGCTACACCTTC